This T cell receptor beta chain was obtained from a study of neurological immune-mediated disorders. This clonotype was seen repeatedly, ten times or more. As for the cDNA, it was generated by 5'RACE with 10-nucleotide random UMIs. TCRdb analysed the 5' RACE reads with MiXCR anew, one entry per CDR3 protein. In the table there are 45,000 to 50,000 distinct CDR3 sequences, roughly 25% of which are singletons. J gave up 5 bases and V 3 bases, and 4 bases lay outside the gene matches. Germline lookup yields CDR1 SNHLY and CDR2 FYNNEI. CDR3 size: 14 residues. V gene TRBV2 combines with J gene TRBJ1-5, with TRBD1 matching 7 bases. The sequence was collected from a woman aged 70-85 years in good health. Sample: PBMCs. CDR3 in amino acids: CASSDGQGDQPQHF. The CDR3 nucleotides read TGTGCCAGCAGTGACGGCCAGGGGGATCAGCCCCAGCATTTT.